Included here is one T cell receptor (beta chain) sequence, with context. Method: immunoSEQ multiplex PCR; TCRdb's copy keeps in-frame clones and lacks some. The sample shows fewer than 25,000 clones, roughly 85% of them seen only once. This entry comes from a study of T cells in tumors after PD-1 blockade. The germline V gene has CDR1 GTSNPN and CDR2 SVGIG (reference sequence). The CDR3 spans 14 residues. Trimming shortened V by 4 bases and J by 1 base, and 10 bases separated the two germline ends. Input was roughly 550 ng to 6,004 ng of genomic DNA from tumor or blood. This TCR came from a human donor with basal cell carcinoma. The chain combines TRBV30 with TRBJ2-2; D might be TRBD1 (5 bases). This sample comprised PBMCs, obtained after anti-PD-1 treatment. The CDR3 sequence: CAWNQGKNTGELFF. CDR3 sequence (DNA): TGTGCCTGGAATCAGGGAAAGAACACCGGGGAGCTGTTTTTT.